This T cell receptor beta chain derives from a study of T cells after yellow fever vaccination. Study-level findings and limits: Bulk-population clonotypes that are abundant could appear as contaminants in FACS-sorted repertoires. Weaker, the secondary response had a peak occurring faster, on day 5 versus 15. Reappearance after the booster was observed for most primary-vaccination clones (roughly 97% CD4, about 91% CD8).

The 5'RACE template-switching step produced TCR cDNA and added a universal primer site and UMIs. Via MiXCR, TCRdb re-called the 5' RACE reads, giving one row per CDR3 protein. This repertoire shows over 150,000 distinct CDR3 sequences, roughly 6.2% found once; its top ten account for less than 3%. The ends lost 3 bases at V and 0 bases at J; junction bases unmatched: 4. The CDR3 contains 16 residues. Germline values: CDR1 SGHRS, CDR2 YFSETQ. A word on this clonotype: The antigen remains unidentified.

Sample: CD4+ T cells sorted from PBMCs, taken on the day of the first yellow fever vaccination. The chain employs TRBV5-1 and TRBJ1-4; TRBD1 matches 8 bases. This sequence originates from a young man who received the YFV17D yellow fever vaccine. CDR3 bases: TGCGCCAGCAGCTCAGGACAGGGCCCAACTAATGAAAAACTGTTTTTT. Encoded protein: CASSSGQGPTNEKLFF.